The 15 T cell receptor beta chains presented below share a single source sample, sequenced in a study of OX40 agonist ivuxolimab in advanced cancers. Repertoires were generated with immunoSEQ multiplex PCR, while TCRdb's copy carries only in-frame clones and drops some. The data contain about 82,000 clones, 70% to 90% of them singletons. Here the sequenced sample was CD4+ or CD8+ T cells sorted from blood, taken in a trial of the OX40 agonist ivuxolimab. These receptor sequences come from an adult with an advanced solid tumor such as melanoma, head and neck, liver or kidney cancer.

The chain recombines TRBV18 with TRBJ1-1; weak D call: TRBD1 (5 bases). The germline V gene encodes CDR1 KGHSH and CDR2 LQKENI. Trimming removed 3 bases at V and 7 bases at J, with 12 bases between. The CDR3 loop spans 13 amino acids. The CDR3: CASSPPGRGEAFF. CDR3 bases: TGTGCCAGCTCACCGCCGGGACGGGGTGAAGCTTTCTTT. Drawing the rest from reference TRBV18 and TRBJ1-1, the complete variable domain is NAGVMQNPRHLVRRRGQEARLRCSPMKGHSHVYWYRQLPEEGLKFMVYLQKENIIDESGMPKERFSAEFPKEGPSILRIQQVVRGDSAAYFCASSPPGRGEAFFGQGTRLTVV.

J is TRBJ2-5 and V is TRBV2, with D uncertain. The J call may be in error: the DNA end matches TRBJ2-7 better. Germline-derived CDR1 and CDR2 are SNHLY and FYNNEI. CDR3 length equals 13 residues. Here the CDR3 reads CASSAPSLAEQYF. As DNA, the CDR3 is TGTGCCAGCAGTGCTCCATCTTTGGCCGAGCAGTACTTC.

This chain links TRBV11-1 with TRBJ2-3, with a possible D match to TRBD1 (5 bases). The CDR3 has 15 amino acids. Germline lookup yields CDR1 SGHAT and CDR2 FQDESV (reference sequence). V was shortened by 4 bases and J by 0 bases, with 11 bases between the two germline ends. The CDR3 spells CASSSDTPSTDTQYF. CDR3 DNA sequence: TGTGCCAGCAGCTCGGACACACCTAGCACAGATACGCAGTATTTT.

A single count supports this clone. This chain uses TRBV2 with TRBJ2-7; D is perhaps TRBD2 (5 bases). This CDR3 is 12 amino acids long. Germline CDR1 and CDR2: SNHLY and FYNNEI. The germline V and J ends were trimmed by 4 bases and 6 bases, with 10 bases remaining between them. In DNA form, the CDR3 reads TGTGCCAGCAGTGGTCTAGCTACCGAGCAGTACTTC. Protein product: CASSGLATEQYF.

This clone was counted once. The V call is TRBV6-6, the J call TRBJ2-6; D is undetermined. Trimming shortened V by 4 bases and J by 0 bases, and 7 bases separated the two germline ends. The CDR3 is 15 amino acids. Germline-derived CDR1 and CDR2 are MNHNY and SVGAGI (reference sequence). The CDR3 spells CASSSAASGANVLTF. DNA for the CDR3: TGTGCCAGCAGTTCGGCAGCCTCTGGGGCCAACGTCCTGACTTTC.

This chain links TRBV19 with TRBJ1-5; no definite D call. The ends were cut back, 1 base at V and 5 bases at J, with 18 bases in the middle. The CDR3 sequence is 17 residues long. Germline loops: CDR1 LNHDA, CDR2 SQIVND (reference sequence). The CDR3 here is CASSIVFRRSVDQPQHF. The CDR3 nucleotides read TGTGCCAGTAGTATAGTTTTTAGACGGTCAGTCGATCAGCCCCAGCATTTT.

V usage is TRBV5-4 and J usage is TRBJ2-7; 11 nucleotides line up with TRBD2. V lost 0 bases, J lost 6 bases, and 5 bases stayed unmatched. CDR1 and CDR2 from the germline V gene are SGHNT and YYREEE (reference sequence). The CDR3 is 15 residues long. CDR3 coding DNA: TGTGCCAGCAGCTTGGGAGGTAGCGGGAGGGGCGAGCAGTACTTC. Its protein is CASSLGGSGRGEQYF.

CDR3 bases: TGTGCCAGCAGCCGGGCCGGGACTAGCGGAGGCACAGATACGCAGTATTTT. As protein: CASSRAGTSGGTDTQYF. This rearrangement joins TRBV5-4 to TRBJ2-3, with 11 nucleotides matching TRBD2. V shed 4 bases and J 1 base; nucleotides not matched to a gene: 8. CDR1 and CDR2 from the germline V gene are SGHNT and YYREEE (reference sequence). The CDR3 sequence is 17 residues long.

This CDR3 is CASHTSTNEKLFF. The CDR3 nucleotides are TGTGCCAGCCACACATCCACTAATGAAAAACTGTTTTTT. The V call is TRBV2, the J call TRBJ1-4, with unresolved D. The CDR3 sequence is 13 residues long. Trimming left V 8 bases short and J 2 bases short, with 9 bases between. CDR1 is SNHLY and CDR2 is FYNNEI in the germline V gene.

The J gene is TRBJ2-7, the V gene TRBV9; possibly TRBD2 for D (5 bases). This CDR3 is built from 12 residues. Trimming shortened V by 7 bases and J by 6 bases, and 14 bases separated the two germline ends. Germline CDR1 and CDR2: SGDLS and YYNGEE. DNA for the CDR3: TGTGCCAGCGCGCGGACCGCGGGCGAGCAGTACTTC. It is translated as CASARTAGEQYF.

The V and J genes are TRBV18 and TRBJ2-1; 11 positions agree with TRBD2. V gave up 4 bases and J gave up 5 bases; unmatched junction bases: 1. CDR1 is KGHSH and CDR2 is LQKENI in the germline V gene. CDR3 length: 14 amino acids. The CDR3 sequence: CASSLLAGDNEQFF. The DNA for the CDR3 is TGTGCCAGCTCACTACTAGCGGGGGACAATGAGCAGTTCTTC. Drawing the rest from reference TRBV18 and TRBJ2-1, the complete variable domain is NAGVMQNPRHLVRRRGQEARLRCSPMKGHSHVYWYRQLPEEGLKFMVYLQKENIIDESGMPKERFSAEFPKEGPSILRIQQVVRGDSAAYFCASSLLAGDNEQFFGPGTRLTVL.

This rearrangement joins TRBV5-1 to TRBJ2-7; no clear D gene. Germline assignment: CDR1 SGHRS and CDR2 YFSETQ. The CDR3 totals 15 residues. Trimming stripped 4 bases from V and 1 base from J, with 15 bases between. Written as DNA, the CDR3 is TGCGCCAGCAGCCCTGCGGACGGTTATTCCTACGAGCAGTACTTC. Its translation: CASSPADGYSYEQYF.

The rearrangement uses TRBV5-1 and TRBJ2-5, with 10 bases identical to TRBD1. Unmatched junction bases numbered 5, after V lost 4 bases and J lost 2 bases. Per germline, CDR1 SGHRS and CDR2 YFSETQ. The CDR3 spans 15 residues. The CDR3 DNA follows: TGCGCCAGCAGCCTTCGGACAGGGGGGCAAGAGACCCAGTACTTC. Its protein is CASSLRTGGQETQYF.

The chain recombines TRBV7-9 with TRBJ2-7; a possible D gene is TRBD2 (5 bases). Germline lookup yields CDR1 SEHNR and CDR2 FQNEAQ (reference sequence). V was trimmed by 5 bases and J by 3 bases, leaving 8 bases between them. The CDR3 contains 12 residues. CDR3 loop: CASSRSGYEQYF. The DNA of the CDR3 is TGTGCCAGCAGCCGCAGCGGCTACGAGCAGTACTTC.

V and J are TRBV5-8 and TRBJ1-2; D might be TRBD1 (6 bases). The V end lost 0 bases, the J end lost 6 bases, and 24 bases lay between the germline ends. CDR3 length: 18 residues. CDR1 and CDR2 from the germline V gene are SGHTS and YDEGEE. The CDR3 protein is CASSLGYSGGGRYDGYTF. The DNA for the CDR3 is TGTGCCAGCAGCTTGGGGTACAGCGGGGGGGGCCGCTATGATGGCTACACCTTC.